Each of the 26 T cell receptor beta chains below was sequenced from the same sample in a study of blood T cells in healthy people across ages. With a J-beta primer mix and a sample-barcoded 5' primer, a second PCR ran about 7 to 11 cycles. MiXCR was run by TCRdb on the 5' RACE reads, yielding one entry per CDR3 protein. The sample includes approximately 830,000 distinct CDR3 sequences, 55% to 65% seen only once; the top ten take roughly 26%. Sequencing input: blood. These receptors all come from a man aged 30-40 years in good health.

The rearrangement links TRBV7-2 to TRBJ2-3; no reliable D call. CDR3 length: 14 residues. CDR1 SGHTA and CDR2 FQGNSA come from the germline V gene. Trimming shortened V by 0 bases and J by 0 bases, and 4 bases separated the two germline ends. CDR3 nucleotide sequence: TGTGCCAGCAGCTTAGCGGCCAGCACAGATACGCAGTATTTT. Translating it yields CASSLAASTDTQYF.

This clonotype was seen more than once but under ten times. The chain employs TRBV12-3 or TRBV12-4 and TRBJ2-7, with 7 nucleotides matching TRBD1. The CDR3 extends over 15 amino acids. The junction had 7 bases not matched to a gene; V was cut back by 4 bases and J by 1 base. The chain's CDR3 is CASSWETGRSYEQYF. The CDR3 nucleotides read TGTGCCAGCAGTTGGGAGACAGGGCGATCCTACGAGCAGTACTTC.

The chain uses TRBV4-3 and TRBJ2-4; D may correspond to TRBD1 or TRBD2 (5 bases each). Germline V gene lookup returns CDR1 LGHNA and CDR2 YSLEER. This CDR3 spans 16 amino acids. Trimming took off 5 bases at V and 5 bases at J, with 19 bases between the two ends. CDR3 bases: TGCGCCAGCAGCAACACTGGCAGGGACCTCCAAAACATTCAGTACTTC. This sequence encodes CASSNTGRDLQNIQYF.

Written as DNA, the CDR3 is TGCAGTGCTACCGGACTAGAGGGGAATCAGCCCCAGCATTTT. As protein: CSATGLEGNQPQHF. The gene calls are TRBV20-1 and TRBJ1-5; D perhaps matches TRBD1 (5 bases). V was shortened by 4 bases and J by 4 bases, with 14 bases between the two germline ends. The CDR3 totals 14 residues. CDR1 is DFQATT and CDR2 is SNEGSKA in the germline V gene (reference sequence).

The V call is TRBV5-1, the J call TRBJ2-1, with D possibly being TRBD2 (6 bases). Germline V gene data show CDR1 as SGHRS and CDR2 as YFSETQ. The CDR3 covers 11 residues. V was clipped by 4 bases and J by 10 bases, with 9 bases between them. The DNA for the CDR3 is TGCGCCAGCAGCGGGACTTCAGAGCAGTTCTTC. The encoded protein is CASSGTSEQFF.

The chain uses TRBV20-1 and TRBJ2-5, with D tentatively TRBD1 or TRBD2 (5 bases each). Germline assignment: CDR1 DFQATT and CDR2 SNEGSKA (reference sequence). The CDR3 has 17 amino acids. V lost 5 bases, J lost 5 bases, and 27 bases lay in between. CDR3 region: CSAGGPWQGSLLETQYF. CDR3 coding DNA: TGCAGTGCTGGGGGACCTTGGCAAGGGAGTTTGTTGGAGACCCAGTACTTC.

CDR3 in amino acids: CATSDLSAGSGAQYF. As DNA, the CDR3 is TGTGCCACCAGTGATTTGAGTGCAGGGTCAGGGGCCCAGTACTTC. This chain joins TRBV24-1 and TRBJ2-7; a possible D gene is TRBD1 (6 bases). The CDR3 covers 15 residues. The V gene's germline CDR1 is KGHDR and CDR2 SFDVKD. Trimming removed 0 bases from V and 10 bases from J, with 18 bases in between.

This clonotype was seen a handful of times. This sequence joins TRBV4-2 and TRBJ2-3, with D possibly being TRBD2 (7 bases). The V end was cut by 0 bases, the J end by 1 base, with 11 bases between. The CDR3 has 16 residues. In germline, CDR1 is LGHNA, CDR2 YNFKEQ. The CDR3 coding sequence is TGTGCCAGCAGCCAAGAAGGGGGGAGGGGCACAGATACGCAGTATTTT. The encoded protein is CASSQEGGRGTDTQYF.

This clonotype has just one count. The chain has TRBV4-2 and TRBJ2-2; 8 bases agree with TRBD2. The J segment lost 4 bases and the V segment lost 5 bases, leaving 6 bases of the junction unmatched. Germline-derived CDR1 and CDR2 are LGHNA and YNFKEQ. The CDR3 is 15 amino acids. The CDR3 protein is CASSVSGEGTGELFF. The CDR3 DNA reads TGTGCCAGCAGCGTTAGCGGGGAAGGCACCGGGGAGCTGTTTTTT.

In this sample, this clonotype turned up a few times. The chain combines TRBV9 with TRBJ2-3; D is uncertain. The CDR3 has 16 residues. Per germline, CDR1 SGDLS and CDR2 YYNGEE. V was cut by 0 bases and J by 2 bases, with 13 bases left in between. In DNA, the CDR3 is TGTGCCAGCAGCGTAGAGATAGGGATGAACACAGATACGCAGTATTTT. Protein: CASSVEIGMNTDTQYF.

This clonotype has a handful of counts. The chain uses TRBV7-9 and TRBJ2-1; 7 bases align to TRBD1. The CDR3 length is 15 residues. Losses at the gene ends were 5 bases for V and 5 bases for J; bases not matched to a gene: 9. CDR1 and CDR2 (germline): SEHNR, FQNEAQ (reference sequence). CDR3 in amino acids: CASSPPDRVDNEQFF. The CDR3 DNA follows: TGTGCCAGCAGCCCCCCCGACAGGGTCGACAATGAGCAGTTCTTC.

The CDR3 DNA reads TGTGCCAGCAGTTACCTGGGGCAAGGGACAGATACGCAGTATTTT. Its translation: CASSYLGQGTDTQYF. The chain couples TRBV6-5 to TRBJ2-3; tentatively, D is TRBD1 (5 bases). Trimming removed 2 bases at V and 3 bases at J, with 12 bases between. This CDR3 comprises 15 residues. The V gene's germline CDR1 is MNHEY and CDR2 SVGAGI.

The rearrangement joins TRBV29-1 to TRBJ2-5; D is undetermined. Matching the DNA end better, TRBJ2-7 makes the J call doubtful. The CDR3 is made up of 12 amino acids. In germline, CDR1 is SQVTM, CDR2 ANQGSEA. CDR3 region: CSVEGQNYEQYF. The CDR3 DNA is TGCAGCGTTGAAGGACAAAACTACGAGCAGTACTTC.

The chain carries TRBV6-5 and TRBJ1-4; unclear D gene. Germline V lookup: CDR1 MNHEY, CDR2 SVGAGI. The V end was cut by 4 bases, the J end by 12 bases, with 12 bases between. The CDR3 consists of 12 residues. DNA for the CDR3: TGTGCCAGCAGTTCTGGGCTAGACGAACTGTTTTTT. Translated, it gives CASSSGLDELFF.

The CDR3 nucleotides read TGTGCCAGCAGCTTACGACAGCACTACGAGCAGTACTTC. Protein product: CASSLRQHYEQYF. The chain employs TRBV7-2 and TRBJ2-7; D is perhaps TRBD1 (5 bases). The V gene's germline CDR1 is SGHTA and CDR2 FQGNSA. The germline V and J ends were trimmed by 2 bases and 3 bases, with 8 bases remaining between them. The CDR3 extends over 13 amino acids.

The chain carries TRBV4-2 and TRBJ1-2; no clear D. Trimming stripped 0 bases from V and 4 bases from J, with 12 bases between. Germline V gene data show CDR1 as LGHNA and CDR2 as YNFKEQ. The length of the CDR3 is 15 residues. CDR3 DNA: TGTGCCAGCAGCCAAGATGAGGGAAGGCTCTATGGCTACACCTTC. Its translation: CASSQDEGRLYGYTF.

This clonotype was observed a few times. The chain joins TRBV29-1 to TRBJ2-1, with D maybe TRBD1 (5 bases). Trimming removed 7 bases at V and 9 bases at J, with 16 bases between. In germline, CDR1 is SQVTM, CDR2 ANQGSEA. This CDR3 has 12 residues. The CDR3: CSAVRESAEQFF. CDR3 DNA sequence: TGCAGCGCCGTCAGGGAAAGCGCTGAGCAGTTCTTC.

The chain uses TRBV5-5 and TRBJ2-4; D ambiguous. TRBJ2-7 explains the end of the DNA better; the J call may be wrong. The germline V gene has CDR1 SGHKS and CDR2 YYEKEE (reference sequence). The CDR3 loop spans 15 amino acids. DNA for the CDR3: TGTGCCAGCACCGTCGGGCAGGTGAAACGCCACGAGCAGTACTTC. Protein product: CASTVGQVKRHEQYF.

The chain recombines TRBV6-5 with TRBJ2-3; 7 nucleotides line up with TRBD1. Germline CDR1 MNHEY, CDR2 SVGAGI. The CDR3 contains 14 residues. Germline trimming cut 7 bases from V and 5 bases from J; bases unmatched to any gene: 9. As DNA, the CDR3 is TGTGCCAGCAATCCCCGACAGGGCATAGATACGCAGTATTTT. It encodes CASNPRQGIDTQYF.

This chain joins TRBV7-2 and TRBJ2-5, with 10 bases matching TRBD2. Near its end, the DNA agrees better with TRBJ2-7, so the J call may be wrong. The CDR3 is 18 amino acids. The germline CDR1 and CDR2 sequences are SGHTA and FQGNSA. CDR3 nucleotide sequence: TGTGCCAGCAGCTTCACCCGCCTGCTAGCGGGGGTGGCCTACGAGCAGTACTTC. This codes for CASSFTRLLAGVAYEQYF.

This clonotype was seen a single time. The chain recombines TRBV29-1 with TRBJ1-2; D might be TRBD1 (5 bases). V gave up 7 bases and J gave up 0 bases, with 12 bases separating them. CDR3 length: 13 amino acids. CDR1 is SQVTM, CDR2 ANQGSEA, per germline. The CDR3 nucleotides are TGCAGCGCCGGGGACGGAACTAACTATGGCTACACCTTC. This sequence encodes CSAGDGTNYGYTF. The complete variable domain, with remaining parts taken from reference TRBV29-1 and TRBJ1-2, reads SAVISQKPSRDICQRGTSLTIQCQVDSQVTMMFWYRQQPGQSLTLIATANQGSEATYESGFVIDKFPISRPNLTFSTLTVSNMSPEDSSIYLCSAGDGTNYGYTFGSGTRLTVV.

The gene calls are TRBV6-1 and TRBJ1-1; D is perhaps TRBD1 (5 bases). The germline CDR1 and CDR2 sequences are MNHNS and SASEGT. CDR3 length equals 13 residues. Between the trimmed V and J ends, which lost 3 bases and 3 bases, there was a span of 8 bases. In nucleotides, the CDR3 is TGTGCCAGCAGTGAGCGGGGCGACACTGAAGCTTTCTTT. Its protein product is CASSERGDTEAFF.

The chain carries TRBV7-9 and TRBJ1-5, with 9 bases lining up with TRBD1. Germline V gives CDR1 SEHNR, CDR2 FQNEAQ (reference sequence). This CDR3 contains 16 residues. Losses at the gene ends were 5 bases for V and 5 bases for J; bases not matched to a gene: 10. The CDR3 DNA reads TGTGCCAGCAGCGAAGGCTACAGGGGGCAGGATCAGCCCCAGCATTTT. It is translated as CASSEGYRGQDQPQHF.

The genes are TRBV27 and TRBJ2-6; D not certain. This CDR3 has 18 amino acids. V lost 2 bases and J lost 0, with 14 bases in between. Germline CDR1 and CDR2: MNHEY and SMNVEV (reference sequence). As DNA, the CDR3 is TGTGCCAGCAGTTTACGAGCCCACGAGTACTCTGGGGCCAACGTCCTGACTTTC. Its protein product is CASSLRAHEYSGANVLTF.

This chain connects TRBV15 to TRBJ2-7; D gene ambiguous. This CDR3 spans 15 amino acids. Trimming removed 0 bases at V and 5 bases at J, with 14 bases between. The germline V gene encodes CDR1 LNHNV and CDR2 YYDKDF (reference sequence). In DNA, the CDR3 is TGTGCCACCAGCAGAGATCCCGGGCCTTCCGACGAGCAGTACTTC. It translates to CATSRDPGPSDEQYF.

The chain links TRBV4-2 to TRBJ1-5; the D gene is possibly TRBD1 (5 bases). The CDR3 consists of 15 residues. The germline V gene has CDR1 LGHNA and CDR2 YNFKEQ. Trimming took off 4 bases at V and 7 bases at J, with 17 bases between the two ends. CDR3 sequence: CASSPGGDLGQPQHF. As DNA, the CDR3 is TGTGCCAGCAGCCCCGGGGGGGATTTGGGGCAGCCCCAGCATTTT.